This TCR beta chain was observed in a study of blood T cell repertoires in COVID-19. The wider study: Samples representing acute and convalescent COVID-19 were sourced from the United States, Italy and Spain. PBMCs, B-cell-depleted T cells, or T cells were the source of the cDNA or gDNA that made up the material.

The CDR3 contains 13 residues. The germline V gene encodes CDR1 SEHNR and CDR2 FQNEAQ (reference sequence). V gave up 8 bases and J gave up 4 bases, with 12 bases separating them. In the original processing: By means of reference gene primer amplification, nucleated cell counts were estimated. Sequencing was performed with immunoSEQ multiplex PCR; in TCRdb, only in-frame clones are kept and a portion is missing. V, J and clone size are those of that table, while D and trimming were read from the DNA. The sample lists tens of thousands of clones; 65% to 85% were seen once. The TCR originated in a man in his forties or fifties with acute or convalescent COVID-19. The rearrangement joins TRBV7-9 to TRBJ1-3, with D perhaps TRBD1 (5 bases). Sequencing used peripheral blood. The CDR3 DNA is TGTGCCAGCCCTCAGGGAGGAGGAAACACCATATATTTT. Translation gives CASPQGGGNTIYF.